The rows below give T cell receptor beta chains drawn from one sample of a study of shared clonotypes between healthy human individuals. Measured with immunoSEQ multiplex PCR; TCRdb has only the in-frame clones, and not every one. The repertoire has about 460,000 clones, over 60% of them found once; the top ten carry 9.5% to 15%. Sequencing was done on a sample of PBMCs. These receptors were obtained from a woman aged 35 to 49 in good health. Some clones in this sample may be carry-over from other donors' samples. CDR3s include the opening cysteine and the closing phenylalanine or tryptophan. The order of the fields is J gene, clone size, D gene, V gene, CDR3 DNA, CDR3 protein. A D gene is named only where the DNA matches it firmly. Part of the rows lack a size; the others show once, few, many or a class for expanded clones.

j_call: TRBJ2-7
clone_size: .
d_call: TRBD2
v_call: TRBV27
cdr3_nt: TGTGCCAGCAGCAGGACTAGCGGGAGTATGTACGAGCAGTACTTC
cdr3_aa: CASSRTSGSMYEQYF

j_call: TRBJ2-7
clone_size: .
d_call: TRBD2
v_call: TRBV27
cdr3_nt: TGTGCCAGCAGTCGCGGACTAGCGGGACCCTACGAGCAGTACTTC
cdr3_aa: CASSRGLAGPYEQYF

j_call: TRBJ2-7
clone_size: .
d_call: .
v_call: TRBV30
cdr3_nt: TGTGCCTGGAGTGTGGGCTACGACTACGAGCAGTACTTC
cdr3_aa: CAWSVGYDYEQYF

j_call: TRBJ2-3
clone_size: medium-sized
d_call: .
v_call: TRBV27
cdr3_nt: TGTGCCAGCACAAGGTCCCACGGTGATACGCAGTATTTT
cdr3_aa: CASTRSHGDTQYF

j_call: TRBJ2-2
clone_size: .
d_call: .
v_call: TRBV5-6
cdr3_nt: TGTGCCAGCAGCTTTGTGCCCCTGGCGATGGTTGGTACCGGGGAGCTGTTTTTT
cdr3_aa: CASSFVPLAMVGTGELFF

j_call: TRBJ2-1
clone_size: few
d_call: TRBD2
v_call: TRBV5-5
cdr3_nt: TGTGCCAGCAGCTCACCGGGACTAGGGAGGAATGAGCAGTTCTTC
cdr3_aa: CASSSPGLGRNEQFF

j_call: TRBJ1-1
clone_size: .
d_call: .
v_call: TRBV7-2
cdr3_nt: TGTGCCAGCAGCTTCGGGGTAGCTCTGAACACTGAAGCTTTCTTT
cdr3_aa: CASSFGVALNTEAFF

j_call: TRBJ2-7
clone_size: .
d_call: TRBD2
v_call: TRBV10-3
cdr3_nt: TGTGCCATCAGTGAGCCGGGACTAGCGGGACGCGGACACTACGAGCAGTACTTC
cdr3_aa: CAISEPGLAGRGHYEQYF

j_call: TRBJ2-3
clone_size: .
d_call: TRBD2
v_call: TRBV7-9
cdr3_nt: TGTGCCAGCAGCTTTGTTAGCGGGAGCACAGATACGCAGTATTTT
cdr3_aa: CASSFVSGSTDTQYF

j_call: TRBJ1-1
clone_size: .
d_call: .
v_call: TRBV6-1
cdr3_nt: TGTGCCAGCAGTGGGCAAATGAACACTGAAGCTTTCTTT
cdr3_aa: CASSGQMNTEAFF

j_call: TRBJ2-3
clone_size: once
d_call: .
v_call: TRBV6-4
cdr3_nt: TGTGCCAGCAGTGACACGGGAGACTCGACAGATACGCAGTATTTT
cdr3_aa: CASSDTGDSTDTQYF

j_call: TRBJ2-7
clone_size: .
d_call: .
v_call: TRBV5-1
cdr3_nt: TGCGCCAGCAGCGTGGATGTCTCCTACGAGCAGTACTTC
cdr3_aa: CASSVDVSYEQYF

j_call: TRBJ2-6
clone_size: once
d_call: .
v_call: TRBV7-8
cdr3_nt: TGTGCCAGCAGAATCTCTGGGGCCAACGTCCTGACTTTC
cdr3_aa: CASRISGANVLTF

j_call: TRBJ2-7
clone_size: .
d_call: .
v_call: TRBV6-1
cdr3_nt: TGTGCCAGCAGTACCACAGGGAACTCCTACGAGCAGTACTTC
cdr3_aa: CASSTTGNSYEQYF

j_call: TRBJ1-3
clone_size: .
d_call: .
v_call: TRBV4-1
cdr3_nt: TGCGCCAGCAGCCAGGAGGGGGTCGCTGGAAACACCATATATTTT
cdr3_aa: CASSQEGVAGNTIYF

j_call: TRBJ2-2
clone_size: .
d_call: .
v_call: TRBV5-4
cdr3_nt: TGTGCCAGCAGCCCCCCCGGGACGGCGACTAGCGGGGAGCTGTTTTTT
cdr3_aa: CASSPPGTATSGELFF

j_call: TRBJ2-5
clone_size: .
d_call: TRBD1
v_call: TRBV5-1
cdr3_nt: TGCGCCAGCAGCTCTTCGGACAGGGTGAGCGAGACCCAGTACTTC
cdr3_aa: CASSSSDRVSETQYF

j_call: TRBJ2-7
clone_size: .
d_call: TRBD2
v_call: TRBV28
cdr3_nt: TGTGCCAGCTCTAGCGGGAGAAGGTACGAGCAGTACTTC
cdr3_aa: CASSSGRRYEQYF

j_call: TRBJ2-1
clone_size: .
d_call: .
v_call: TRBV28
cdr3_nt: TGTGCCAGCAGTTACGGGAGCCATTTCAATGAGCAGTTCTTC
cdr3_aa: CASSYGSHFNEQFF

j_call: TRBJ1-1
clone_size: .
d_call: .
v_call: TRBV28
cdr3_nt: TGTGCCAGCATCCAGAACTTGAACACTGAAGCTTTCTTT
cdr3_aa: CASIQNLNTEAFF

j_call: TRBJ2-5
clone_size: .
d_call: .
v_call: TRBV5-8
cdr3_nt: TGTGCCAGCAGCAGGACAGGGAGGGTATTAGAGACCCAGTACTTC
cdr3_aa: CASSRTGRVLETQYF

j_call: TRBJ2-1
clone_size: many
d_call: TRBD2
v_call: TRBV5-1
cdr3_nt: TGCGCCAGCTCGACTAGCGGGAAGGACAATGAGCAGTTCTTC
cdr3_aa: CASSTSGKDNEQFF

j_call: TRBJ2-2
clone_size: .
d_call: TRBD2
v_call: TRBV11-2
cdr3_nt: TGTGCCAGCAGCCCCCCTAGCGGGAGATTGACCGGGGAGCTGTTTTTT
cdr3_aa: CASSPPSGRLTGELFF

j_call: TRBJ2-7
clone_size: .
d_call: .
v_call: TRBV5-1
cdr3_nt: TGCGCCAGCAGCTTGTCCGGTTCGACCTACGAGCAGTACTTC
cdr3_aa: CASSLSGSTYEQYF

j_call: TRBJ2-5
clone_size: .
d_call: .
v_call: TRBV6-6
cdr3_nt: TGTGCCAGCAGTTACTACCGGCAAGAGACCCAGTACTTC
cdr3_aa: CASSYYRQETQYF

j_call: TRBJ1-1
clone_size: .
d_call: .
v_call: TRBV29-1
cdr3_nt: TGCAGCGTTGAAGGCCGGATGAACACTGAAGCTTTCTTT
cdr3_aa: CSVEGRMNTEAFF

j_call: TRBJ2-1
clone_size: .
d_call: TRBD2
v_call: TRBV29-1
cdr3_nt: TGCAGCGTCCGGACTAGCACTGAGCAGTTCTTC
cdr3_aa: CSVRTSTEQFF

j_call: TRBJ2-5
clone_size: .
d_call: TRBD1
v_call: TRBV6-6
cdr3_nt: TGTGCCAGCAACAAACAGGGGGTACAAGAGACCCAGTACTTC
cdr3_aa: CASNKQGVQETQYF

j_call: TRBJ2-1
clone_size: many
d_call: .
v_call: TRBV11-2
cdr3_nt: TGTGCCAGCAGCTTAAGTAGCCCTGGAAAAGGGGGTGAGCAGTTCTTC
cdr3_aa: CASSLSSPGKGGEQFF

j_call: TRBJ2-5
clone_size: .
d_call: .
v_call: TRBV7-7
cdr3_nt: TGTGCTAGCAGCTTGGGGACATTACAAGAGACCCAGTACTTC
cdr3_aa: CASSLGTLQETQYF

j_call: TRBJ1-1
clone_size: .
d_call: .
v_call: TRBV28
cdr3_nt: TGTGCCAGCAGTGGGCAGGCTCAGGCTGAAGCTTTCTTT
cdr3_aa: CASSGQAQAEAFF

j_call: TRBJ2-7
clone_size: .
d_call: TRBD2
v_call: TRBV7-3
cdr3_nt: TGTGCCAGCAGTCCTATCGGCGGGAGGCGGGACTACGAGCAGTACTTC
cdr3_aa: CASSPIGGRRDYEQYF

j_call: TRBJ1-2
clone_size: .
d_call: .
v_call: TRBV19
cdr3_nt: TGTGCCAGTAGTATGTCGGGACGGTTCTATGGCTACACCTTC
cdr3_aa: CASSMSGRFYGYTF

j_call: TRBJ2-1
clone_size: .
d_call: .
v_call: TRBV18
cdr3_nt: TGTGCCAGCTCACCACTTAGACCATATATGGGGCAGTTCTTC
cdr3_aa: CASSPLRPYMGQFF

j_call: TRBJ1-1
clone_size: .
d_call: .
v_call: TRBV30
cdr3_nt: TGTGCCTGGAGTGTAACGCTGGGGAACACTGAAGCTTTCTTT
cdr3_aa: CAWSVTLGNTEAFF

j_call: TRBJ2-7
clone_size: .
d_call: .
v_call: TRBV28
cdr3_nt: TGTGCCAGCAGTTTAGTGCGCTACGAGCAGTACTTC
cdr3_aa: CASSLVRYEQYF

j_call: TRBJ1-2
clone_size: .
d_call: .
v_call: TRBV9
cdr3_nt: TGTGCCAGCAGCGTTGGCAGTTCGGGGGATGGCTACACCTTC
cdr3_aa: CASSVGSSGDGYTF